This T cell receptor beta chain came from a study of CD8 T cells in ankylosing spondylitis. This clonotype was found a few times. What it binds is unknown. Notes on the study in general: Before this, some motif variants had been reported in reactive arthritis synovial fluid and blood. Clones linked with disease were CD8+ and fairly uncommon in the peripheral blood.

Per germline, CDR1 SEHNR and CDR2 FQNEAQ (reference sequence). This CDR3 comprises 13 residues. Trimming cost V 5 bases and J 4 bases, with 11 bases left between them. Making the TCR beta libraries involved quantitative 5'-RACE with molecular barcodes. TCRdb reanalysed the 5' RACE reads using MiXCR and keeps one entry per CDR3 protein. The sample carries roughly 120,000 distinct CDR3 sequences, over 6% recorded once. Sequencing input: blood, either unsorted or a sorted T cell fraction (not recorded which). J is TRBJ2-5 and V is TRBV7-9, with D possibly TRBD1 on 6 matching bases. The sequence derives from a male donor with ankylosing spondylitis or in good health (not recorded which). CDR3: CASSATGSETQYF. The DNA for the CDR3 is TGTGCCAGCAGCGCCACAGGGTCAGAGACCCAGTACTTC.